The present TCR beta chain was sequenced within a study of PD-L1 blockade in urothelial cancer. Background on the study: Patients commenced atezolizumab in 2014, and it was given at 1,200 mg intravenously every 3 weeks. Males with bladder-origin urothelial cancer made up about 85% of the roughly 30 patients.

As to this clone: Its antigen is undetermined.

Time point described: peripheral blood 6 weeks after treatment start. The number of samples from each patient was between 1 and 8, taken pretreatment and on-treatment. TCRdb keeps only in-frame clones here, not all; method: immunoSEQ multiplex PCR. The data contain around 100,000 clones, about 91% of them seen just once; the ten biggest clones take up around 3.7%. Germline CDR1 and CDR2: SEHNR and FQNEAQ (reference sequence). Trimming cost V 7 bases and J 2 bases; bases outside gene matches: 5. The CDR3 has 14 amino acids. Notes on the study in general: Pretreatment blood TCR clonality under the median forecast improved survival.

The source was PBMCs, collected around atezolizumab (anti-PD-L1) treatment. V is TRBV7-9 and J is TRBJ2-4, with 7 bases that match TRBD1. This TCR was sampled from a man in his sixties with urothelial cancer. As DNA, the CDR3 is TGTGCCAGCACGTCGGACAGGACCAAAAACATTCAGTACTTC. Translating it yields CASTSDRTKNIQYF.